This T cell receptor (beta chain) is from a study of blood T cells in healthy people across ages (dated by TCRdb to between 2015 and 2017). Some background on the complete study: In model experiments, template switching captured roughly one uniquely barcoded TCR beta cDNA molecule for every two T cells. The study measured age-related changes in TCR beta repertoire diversity using deep sequencing normalized with unique cDNA molecular identifiers. Donors were grouped into four age groups: young (average approximately 16 years), middle-aged (around 39), aged (about 60) and long-lived (approximately 75). To avoid experimental bias, donors of different ages were randomly spread across the sequencing lanes. Using the same blood draw, the study looked at two additional independent replicas of 1 million unique cDNA reads for two donors, one aged 18 to 30 and the other aged 80 or older.

Systemically healthy Caucasian individuals from Russia, 39 in total and aged 6 to 90 years, were included as donors. Each donor gave about 9.8 milliliters of peripheral blood, drawn into EDTA-treated Vacutainer tubes. Ficoll-Paque density-gradient centrifugation was used to isolate PBMCs, with at least 7 million obtained per sample. Total RNA was extracted from PBMCs with Trizol reagent, with at least 5.5 micrograms obtained per sample. Naive CD45RAhigh/CD27high T cell percentages were measured by flow cytometry on a PBMC aliquot from every donor. General findings and caveats noted by the study authors: Compared with the aged group, the long-lived group had more naive CD4+ T cells, fewer expanded clones and increased TCR diversity, suggesting age selection. Bulk unsorted PBMC profiling prevented conclusive comparison of naive and antigen-experienced compartments. Because the CMV infection status of the donors was unknown, age-related changes in expanded clonotypes may potentially have been confounded. A strong correlation was found between observed TCR beta diversity and the percentage of naive T cells measured by flow cytometry. As age increased, observed TCR beta diversity per million T cells dropped in a roughly linear way, and a significant reduction was already evident by age about 40. Estimates of total diversity based on one million sequenced T cells were considered lower bounds and underestimates.

This clonotype was observed many times. It lacks a known antigen. No base quality information exists; no much larger clone differs at one position. Libraries were prepared through 5' RACE. Sequenced using an Illumina HiSeq 2500. A second PCR of about 7 to 12 cycles was performed with a sample-barcoded 5' primer and a J-beta primer mix. Each TCR beta cDNA molecule received a unique molecular identifier from a template-switch 5' adaptor carrying 12 random nucleotides. Each sample yielded at least 3 million CDR3-containing paired-end reads. First-strand cDNA synthesis was performed from all RNA using the Mint cDNA synthesis kit, with priming by a TRBC-specific oligonucleotide. All cDNA was treated with uracil-DNA glycosylase and then went through a first 18-cycle PCR with the universal primers M1SS and BC2_uni_R. On the authors' methods: For normalization, 1 million high-quality reads, each with a distinct molecular identifier, were randomly selected from each sample. Instead of being binned into consensus sequences, reads with shared molecular identifiers were discarded. MiTCR, run with a Q25 quality threshold and the strictest error-elimination algorithm, handled CDR3 identification, clonotype clustering and error correction. A nonparametric unseen species model with Euler transformation was used to estimate lower-bound total TCR beta diversity. The raw public data were reprocessed by TCRdb itself: fastp quality trimming at Q25, MiXCR clonotype calling, in-frame beta chains only. Here each entry gathers all rows of one CDR3 protein and keeps the most common genes and DNA. What appears here as the V and J calls and clone size reflects TCRdb's work, not the paper's. In all, the sample holds roughly 900,000 distinct CDR3 sequences, and under 35% of those were seen once. 17% of the sample comes from the top ten.

This clonotype was sampled from a woman aged 80 or over in good health. Sequencing was carried out using blood.

The CDR3 protein: CASSVDRDYNEQFF. The DNA sequence is as follows: TGTGCCAGCAGTGTGGACAGGGACTACAATGAGCAGTTCTTC. This chain joins TRBV6-4 to TRBJ2-1, and 8 junctional nucleotides match TRBD1. The CDR3, from cysteine to phenylalanine, totals 14 residues. Only the CDR3 region is kept as DNA, spanning 42 bases read in frame from base 1. Germline trimming amounts to 4 bases on V and 3 bases on J, with 2 as the count of junction bases outside the gene matches. According to the germline V gene, CDR1 reads MRHNA and CDR2 reads SNTAGT.